The 21 T cell receptor beta chains in this list originate from one sample, sequenced in a study of control samples from healthy donors and cancer patients. Sequenced by immunoSEQ multiplex PCR; TCRdb stores in-frame clones only, minus some. This sample carries approximately 82,000 clones, 87% of them seen once, and the ten largest clones take 20%. Sequencing input: blood. The source is a middle-aged man in good health.

This chain joins TRBV5-1 and TRBJ2-1; tentative D call: TRBD2 (7 bases). The CDR3 is made up of 14 amino acids. Trimming took off 6 bases at V and 7 bases at J, with 17 bases between the two ends. The germline gives CDR1 SGHRS, CDR2 YFSETQ. The CDR3 is CASTLEGGHNEQFF. CDR3 nucleotides: TGCGCCAGCACCCTGGAGGGGGGGCATAATGAGCAGTTCTTC.

The chain joins TRBV7-3 to TRBJ2-1, with TRBD1 matching over 9 bases. CDR1 and CDR2 (germline): SGHTA, FQGTGA. The CDR3 runs 13 residues. V gave up 4 bases and J gave up 6 bases; unmatched junction bases: 1. The CDR3 loop is CASSWGQGNEQFF. CDR3 DNA: TGTGCCAGCAGCTGGGGACAGGGCAATGAGCAGTTCTTC.

V gene TRBV6-6 combines with J gene TRBJ1-5; D ambiguous. There are 14 residues in the CDR3. Trimming pared 0 bases from V and 2 bases from J, leaving 5 bases between. Germline CDR1 and CDR2: MNHNY and SVGAGI (reference sequence). The CDR3 DNA sequence: TGTGCCAGCAGTTACTCAGACGGCAATCAGCCCCAGCATTTT. This gives the protein CASSYSDGNQPQHF.

This chain connects TRBV2 to TRBJ1-1, with D maybe TRBD1 (6 bases). With 6 bases removed from V and 4 bases from J, the gap between germline ends came to 18 bases. CDR3 length equals 15 residues. From germline, CDR1 is SNHLY and CDR2 FYNNEI. Here the CDR3 DNA reads TGTGCCAGCAGAGAACAGACAGGAGATGGCACTGAAGCTTTCTTT. Protein: CASREQTGDGTEAFF. The complete variable domain, with remaining parts taken from reference TRBV2 and TRBJ1-1, reads EPEVTQTPSHQVTQMGQEVILRCVPISNHLYFYWYRQILGQKVEFLVSFYNNEISEKSEIFDDQFSVERPDGSNFTLKIRSTKLEDSAMYFCASREQTGDGTEAFFGQGTRLTVV.

This rearrangement joins TRBV19 to TRBJ2-4, with 9 bases matching TRBD2. V lost 6 bases to trimming and J lost 0 bases; unmatched junction nucleotides: 6. This CDR3 is 16 amino acids long. CDR1 LNHDA and CDR2 SQIVND come from the germline V gene (reference sequence). The DNA of the CDR3 is TGTGCCAGTAGCCGACTAGCGGACTTAGCCAAAAACATTCAGTACTTC. Protein product: CASSRLADLAKNIQYF.

The chain links TRBV10-1 to TRBJ1-2, with a tentative D call TRBD1 (5 bases). The CDR3 totals 14 residues. V was clipped by 6 bases and J by 3 bases, with 14 bases between them. Germline values: CDR1 WNHNN, CDR2 SYGVQD (reference sequence). The CDR3 DNA is TGCGCCAGCAGGCCGGGACCGGGGGACTATGGCTACACCTTC. It encodes CASRPGPGDYGYTF.

The chain links TRBV27 to TRBJ2-2, with D perhaps TRBD1 (6 bases). Per germline, CDR1 MNHEY and CDR2 SMNVEV (reference sequence). V lost 0 bases, J lost 4 bases, and 15 bases lay in between. The CDR3 is made up of 17 amino acids. CDR3 nucleotide sequence: TGTGCCAGCAGTTTATCGCCGGGACAAATGATCACCGGGGAGCTGTTTTTT. Its translation is CASSLSPGQMITGELFF.

The DNA of the CDR3 is TGTGCCACCAGTGATTCCCGAGGGGACCAAAGGAGTGGCTACACCTTC. It encodes CATSDSRGDQRSGYTF. The V and J genes are TRBV24-1 and TRBJ1-2; possible D gene TRBD1, 5 bases. CDR3 length: 16 residues. V lost 2 bases and J 7 bases, leaving 19 bases between the germline ends. Looked up from germline, CDR1 is KGHDR and CDR2 is SFDVKD.

The chain joins TRBV5-1 to TRBJ1-4, with D hard to call. CDR1 is SGHRS and CDR2 is YFSETQ in the germline V gene. V lost 0 bases, J lost 7 bases, and 10 bases lay in between. This CDR3 spans 14 amino acids. This CDR3 is CASSLGSESEKLFF. The CDR3 nucleotides read TGCGCCAGCAGCTTGGGATCCGAAAGTGAAAAACTGTTTTTT.

The chain recombines TRBV2 with TRBJ1-2; 7 nucleotides line up with TRBD1. CDR3 size: 14 residues. The V segment lost 6 bases and the J segment 3 bases; nucleotides outside the gene matches: 7. Germline lookup yields CDR1 SNHLY and CDR2 FYNNEI. CDR3 residues: CASRDRTGYYGYTF. CDR3 DNA: TGTGCCAGCAGGGATAGGACAGGTTACTATGGCTACACCTTC.

This sequence joins TRBV19 and TRBJ1-1, with D unclear. V lost 5 bases, J lost 0 bases, and 13 bases lay in between. Per the germline V gene, CDR1 is LNHDA and CDR2 is SQIVND (reference sequence). The CDR3 sequence is 15 residues long. The CDR3 protein is CASSLQAILNTEAFF. CDR3 nucleotides: TGTGCCAGTAGTCTACAAGCGATCCTGAACACTGAAGCTTTCTTT.

The gene calls are TRBV18 and TRBJ1-4; unclear D gene. The CDR3 spans 14 residues. The V gene lost 4 bases and the J gene lost 2 bases, with 8 bases spanning the gap. Germline CDR1 and CDR2: KGHSH and LQKENI. In DNA form, the CDR3 reads TGTGCCAGCTCACGTGAAGGTACTAATGAAAAACTGTTTTTT. Translation: CASSREGTNEKLFF.

A note on this clone: A much bigger clone sits one base away, suggesting this may be a read error. CDR3 protein: CASSDQETQYF. The CDR3, as DNA: TGTGCCAGCAGCGACCAAGAGACCCAGTACTTC. The chain is built from TRBV7-2 and TRBJ2-5, with D hard to call. Trimming left V 5 bases short and J 0 bases short, with 1 base between. The CDR3 has 11 residues. The germline V gene has CDR1 SGHTA and CDR2 FQGNSA.

The gene calls are TRBV7-2 and TRBJ1-6; TRBD1 is a possible D gene (6 bases). Germline-derived CDR1 and CDR2 are SGHTA and FQGNSA. The CDR3 is made up of 14 amino acids. Trimming took 5 bases from V and 9 from J, leaving 14 bases between them. The CDR3 nucleotides read TGTGCCAGCAGCCCCACAGGGAGCCCTTCACCCCTCCACTTT. This sequence encodes CASSPTGSPSPLHF.

The sample holds a few counts of this clone. The chain couples TRBV12-5 to TRBJ1-6; 7 nucleotides line up with TRBD1. The V segment lost 1 base and the J segment 10 bases; nucleotides outside the gene matches: 4. The CDR3 has 14 residues. Germline lookup yields CDR1 LGHNT and CDR2 FRNRAP. For the CDR3, the DNA is TGTGCTAGTGGTTTGGGACAGGGTCTATCACCCCTCCACTTT. It specifies CASGLGQGLSPLHF.

This clone appeared once. J is TRBJ1-1 and V is TRBV19; no firm D call. V was cut by 4 bases and J by 6 bases, with 15 bases left in between. The CDR3 has 14 residues. The germline V gene encodes CDR1 LNHDA and CDR2 SQIVND (reference sequence). The CDR3 nucleotides read TGTGCCAGTAGTACTCGAGTGGAGGTCGCTGAAGCTTTCTTT. Its protein product is CASSTRVEVAEAFF.

The chain has TRBV28 and TRBJ2-1; 10 bases align to TRBD2. This CDR3 comprises 15 residues. CDR1 and CDR2 from the germline V gene are MDHEN and SYDVKM. V lost 7 bases and J lost 9; bases outside the gene matches: 12. CDR3 residues: CASNLQRGGHAEQFF. For the CDR3, the DNA is TGTGCCAGCAACCTACAGCGGGGGGGCCACGCTGAGCAGTTCTTC.

This clone has just one count. The chain recombines TRBV5-1 with TRBJ1-2; weak D call: TRBD1 (5 bases). Trimming took 2 bases from V and 4 from J, leaving 12 bases between them. From germline, CDR1 is SGHRS and CDR2 YFSETQ. There are 14 residues in the CDR3. CDR3 nucleotide sequence: TGCGCCAGCAGCTTACGGGACGAGGGCTATGGCTACACCTTC. This encodes CASSLRDEGYGYTF.

The chain joins TRBV27 to TRBJ1-1; a possible D gene is TRBD1 (6 bases). From germline, CDR1 is MNHEY and CDR2 SMNVEV (reference sequence). This CDR3 contains 15 residues. Deletions cut 0 bases from V and 3 bases from J, with 11 bases between. The CDR3 sequence: CASSLSTTGDTEAFF. CDR3 in DNA: TGTGCCAGCAGTTTATCTACGACAGGAGACACTGAAGCTTTCTTT.

The chain couples TRBV5-6 to TRBJ2-7; weak D call: TRBD1 (5 bases). Trimming stripped 2 bases from V and 2 bases from J, with 5 bases between. The germline gives CDR1 SGHDT, CDR2 YYEEEE. This CDR3 has 12 residues. CDR3 protein: CASSLGAYEQYF. CDR3 DNA: TGTGCCAGCAGCTTAGGGGCCTACGAGCAGTACTTC. Combining the CDR3 with reference TRBV5-6 and TRBJ2-7 gives the whole variable domain DAGVTQSPTHLIKTRGQQVTLRCSPKSGHDTVSWYQQALGQGPQFIFQYYEEEERQRGNFPDRFSGHQFPNYSSELNVNALLLGDSALYLCASSLGAYEQYFGPGTRLTVT.

J is TRBJ2-7 and V is TRBV30; D is ambiguous. V lost 1 base, J lost 2 bases, and 9 bases lay in between. This CDR3 contains 13 residues. The germline V gene encodes CDR1 GTSNPN and CDR2 SVGIG (reference sequence). CDR3 in amino acids: CAWSAGRTYEQYF. The CDR3 nucleotides read TGTGCCTGGAGTGCAGGACGGACCTACGAGCAGTACTTC.